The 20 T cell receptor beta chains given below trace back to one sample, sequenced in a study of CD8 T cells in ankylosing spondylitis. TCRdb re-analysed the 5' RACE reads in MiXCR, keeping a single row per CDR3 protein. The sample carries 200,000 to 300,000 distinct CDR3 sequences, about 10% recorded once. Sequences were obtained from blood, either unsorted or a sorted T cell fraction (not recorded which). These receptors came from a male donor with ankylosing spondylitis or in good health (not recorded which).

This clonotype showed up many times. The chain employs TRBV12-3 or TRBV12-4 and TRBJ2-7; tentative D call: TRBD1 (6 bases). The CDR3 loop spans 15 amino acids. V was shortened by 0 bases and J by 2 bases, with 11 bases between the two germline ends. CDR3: CASSLAPGHPYEQYF. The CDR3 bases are TGTGCCAGCAGTTTAGCACCGGGACATCCCTACGAGCAGTACTTC.

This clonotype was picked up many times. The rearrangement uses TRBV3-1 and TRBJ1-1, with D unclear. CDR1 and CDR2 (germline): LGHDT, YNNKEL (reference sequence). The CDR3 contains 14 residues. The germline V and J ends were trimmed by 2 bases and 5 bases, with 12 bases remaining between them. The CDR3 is CASSQLAPGTEAFF. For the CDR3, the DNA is TGTGCCAGCAGCCAACTTGCCCCGGGTACTGAAGCTTTCTTT.

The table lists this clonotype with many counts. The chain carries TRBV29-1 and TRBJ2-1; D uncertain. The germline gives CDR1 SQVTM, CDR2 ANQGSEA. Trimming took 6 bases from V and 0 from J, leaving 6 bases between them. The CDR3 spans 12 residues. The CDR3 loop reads CSVYSSYNEQFF. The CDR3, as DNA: TGCAGCGTGTACTCCTCCTACAATGAGCAGTTCTTC.

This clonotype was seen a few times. The CDR3 DNA follows: TGCGCCAGCAGCTTGATTGTTGTGGGGGCCAATGAGCAGTTCTTC. It specifies CASSLIVVGANEQFF. V is TRBV5-1 and J is TRBJ2-1; D may be TRBD1 (6 bases). Trimming shortened V by 1 base and J by 6 bases, and 14 bases separated the two germline ends. CDR3 length equals 15 residues. Germline values: CDR1 SGHRS, CDR2 YFSETQ.

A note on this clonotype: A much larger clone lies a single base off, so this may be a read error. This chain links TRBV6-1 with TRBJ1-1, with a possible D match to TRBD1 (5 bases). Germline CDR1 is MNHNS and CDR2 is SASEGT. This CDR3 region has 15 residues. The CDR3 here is CGSSEFRGMNTEAFF. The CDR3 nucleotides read TGTGGCAGCAGTGAATTTCGGGGGATGAACACTGAAGCTTTCTTT.

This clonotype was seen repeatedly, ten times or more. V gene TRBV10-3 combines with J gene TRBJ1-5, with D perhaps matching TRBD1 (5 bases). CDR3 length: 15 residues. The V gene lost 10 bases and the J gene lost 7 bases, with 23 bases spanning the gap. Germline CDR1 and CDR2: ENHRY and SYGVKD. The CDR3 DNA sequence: TGTGCCACCCAGGACTGGCAGGGACTTCACCAGCCCCAGCATTTT. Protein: CATQDWQGLHQPQHF.

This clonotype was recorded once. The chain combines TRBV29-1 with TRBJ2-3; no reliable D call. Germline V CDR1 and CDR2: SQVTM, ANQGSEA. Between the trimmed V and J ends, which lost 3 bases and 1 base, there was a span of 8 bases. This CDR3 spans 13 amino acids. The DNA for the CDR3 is TGCAGCGTTGACTTGTCGGGCACAGATACGCAGTATTTT. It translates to CSVDLSGTDTQYF.

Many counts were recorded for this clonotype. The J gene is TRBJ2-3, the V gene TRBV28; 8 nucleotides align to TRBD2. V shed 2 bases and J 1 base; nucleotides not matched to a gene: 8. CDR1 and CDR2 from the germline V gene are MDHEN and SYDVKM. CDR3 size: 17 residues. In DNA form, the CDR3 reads TGTGCCAGCAGTTTAGGGTGGCTAGCGGGCCGCACAGATACGCAGTATTTT. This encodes CASSLGWLAGRTDTQYF. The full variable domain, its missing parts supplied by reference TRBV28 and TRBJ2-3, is DVKVTQSSRYLVKRTGEKVFLECVQDMDHENMFWYRQDPGLGLRLIYFSYDVKMKEKGDIPEGYSVSREKKERFSLILESASTNQTSMYLCASSLGWLAGRTDTQYFGPGTRLTVL.

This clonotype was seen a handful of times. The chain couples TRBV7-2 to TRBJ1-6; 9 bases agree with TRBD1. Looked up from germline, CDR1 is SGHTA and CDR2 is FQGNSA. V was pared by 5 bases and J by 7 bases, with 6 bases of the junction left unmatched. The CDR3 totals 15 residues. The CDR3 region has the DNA TGTGCCAGCAGCCAAGGGACAGGGATGAATTCACCCCTCCACTTT. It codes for CASSQGTGMNSPLHF.

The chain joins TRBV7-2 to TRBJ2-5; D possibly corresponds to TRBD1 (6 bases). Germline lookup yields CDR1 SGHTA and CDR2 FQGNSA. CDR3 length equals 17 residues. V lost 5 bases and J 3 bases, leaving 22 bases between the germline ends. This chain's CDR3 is CASSPEALWTVKETQYF. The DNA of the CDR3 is TGTGCCAGCAGCCCAGAGGCCTTATGGACAGTGAAAGAGACCCAGTACTTC.

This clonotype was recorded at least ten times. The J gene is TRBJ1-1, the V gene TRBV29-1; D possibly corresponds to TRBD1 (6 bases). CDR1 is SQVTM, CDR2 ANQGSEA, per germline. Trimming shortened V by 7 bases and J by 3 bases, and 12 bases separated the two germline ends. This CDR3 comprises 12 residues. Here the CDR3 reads CSGGTIDTEAFF. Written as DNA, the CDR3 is TGCAGCGGGGGGACAATTGACACTGAAGCTTTCTTT. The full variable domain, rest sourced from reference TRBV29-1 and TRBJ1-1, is SAVISQKPSRDICQRGTSLTIQCQVDSQVTMMFWYRQQPGQSLTLIATANQGSEATYESGFVIDKFPISRPNLTFSTLTVSNMSPEDSSIYLCSGGTIDTEAFFGQGTRLTVV.

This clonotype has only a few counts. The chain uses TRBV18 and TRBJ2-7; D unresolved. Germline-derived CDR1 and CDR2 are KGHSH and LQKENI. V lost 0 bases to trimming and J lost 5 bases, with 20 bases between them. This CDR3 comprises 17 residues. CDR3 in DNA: TGTGCCAGCTCACCACCAAATTTCGGGTTTAAAGAGGACGAGCAGTACTTC. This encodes CASSPPNFGFKEDEQYF.

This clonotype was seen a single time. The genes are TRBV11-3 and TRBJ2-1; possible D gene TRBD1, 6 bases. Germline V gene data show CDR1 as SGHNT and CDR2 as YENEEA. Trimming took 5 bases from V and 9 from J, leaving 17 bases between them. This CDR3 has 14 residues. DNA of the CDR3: TGTGCCAGCAGCCCCCCGGACAGTTCCCGTGAGCAGTTCTTC. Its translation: CASSPPDSSREQFF.

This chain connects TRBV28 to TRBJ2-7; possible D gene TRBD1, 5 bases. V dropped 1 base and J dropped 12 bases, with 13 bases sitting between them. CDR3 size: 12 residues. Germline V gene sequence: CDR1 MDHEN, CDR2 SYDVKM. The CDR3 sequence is CASSLFGGRGYF. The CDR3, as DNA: TGTGCCAGCAGTTTATTTGGCGGTAGGGGGTACTTC.

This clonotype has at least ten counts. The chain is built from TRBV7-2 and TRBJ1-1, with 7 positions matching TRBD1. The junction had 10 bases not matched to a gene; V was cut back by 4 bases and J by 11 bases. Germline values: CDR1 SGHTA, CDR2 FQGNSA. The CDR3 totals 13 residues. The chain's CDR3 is CASSSRDSGSAFF. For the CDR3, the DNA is TGTGCCAGCAGCTCCCGGGACAGCGGGTCGGCTTTCTTT.

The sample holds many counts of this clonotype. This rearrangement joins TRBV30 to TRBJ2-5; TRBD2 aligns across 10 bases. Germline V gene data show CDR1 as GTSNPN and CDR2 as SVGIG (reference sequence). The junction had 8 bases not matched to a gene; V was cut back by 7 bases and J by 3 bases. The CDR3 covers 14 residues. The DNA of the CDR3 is TGTGCCTTTGCTAGCGGGAGTGCGGAAGAGACCCAGTACTTC. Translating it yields CAFASGSAEETQYF.

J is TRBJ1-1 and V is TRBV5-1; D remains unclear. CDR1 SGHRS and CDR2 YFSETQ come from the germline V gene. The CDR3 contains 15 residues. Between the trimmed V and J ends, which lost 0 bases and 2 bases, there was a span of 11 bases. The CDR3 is CASSLDGLINTEAFF. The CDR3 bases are TGCGCCAGCAGCTTGGATGGGTTGATAAACACTGAAGCTTTCTTT.

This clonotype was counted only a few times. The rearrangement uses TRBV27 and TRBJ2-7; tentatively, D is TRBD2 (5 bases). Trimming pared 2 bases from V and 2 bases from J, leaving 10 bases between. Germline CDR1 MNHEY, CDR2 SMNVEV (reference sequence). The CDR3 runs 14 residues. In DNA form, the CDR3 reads TGTGCCAGCAGTTTAGGACTCACCACCTACGAGCAGTACTTC. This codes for CASSLGLTTYEQYF.

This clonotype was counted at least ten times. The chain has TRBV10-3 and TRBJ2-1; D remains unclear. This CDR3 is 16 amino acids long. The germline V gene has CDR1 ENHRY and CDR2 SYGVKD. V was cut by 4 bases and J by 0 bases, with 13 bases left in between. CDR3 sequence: CAISGSSPRSYNEQFF. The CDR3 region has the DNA TGTGCCATCAGTGGAAGCTCTCCTCGCTCCTACAATGAGCAGTTCTTC.

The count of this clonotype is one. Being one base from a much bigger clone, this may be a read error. The CDR3 nucleotides read TGTGCCACCACCGGGACAGGGGACTACGAGCAGTACTTC. Translation gives CATTGTGDYEQYF. The chain carries TRBV24-1 and TRBJ2-7, with TRBD1 identical over 10 bases. The CDR3 extends over 13 amino acids. Germline CDR1 KGHDR, CDR2 SFDVKD. The V and J ends lost 8 bases and 3 bases, in that order; junction bases with no gene match: 3.